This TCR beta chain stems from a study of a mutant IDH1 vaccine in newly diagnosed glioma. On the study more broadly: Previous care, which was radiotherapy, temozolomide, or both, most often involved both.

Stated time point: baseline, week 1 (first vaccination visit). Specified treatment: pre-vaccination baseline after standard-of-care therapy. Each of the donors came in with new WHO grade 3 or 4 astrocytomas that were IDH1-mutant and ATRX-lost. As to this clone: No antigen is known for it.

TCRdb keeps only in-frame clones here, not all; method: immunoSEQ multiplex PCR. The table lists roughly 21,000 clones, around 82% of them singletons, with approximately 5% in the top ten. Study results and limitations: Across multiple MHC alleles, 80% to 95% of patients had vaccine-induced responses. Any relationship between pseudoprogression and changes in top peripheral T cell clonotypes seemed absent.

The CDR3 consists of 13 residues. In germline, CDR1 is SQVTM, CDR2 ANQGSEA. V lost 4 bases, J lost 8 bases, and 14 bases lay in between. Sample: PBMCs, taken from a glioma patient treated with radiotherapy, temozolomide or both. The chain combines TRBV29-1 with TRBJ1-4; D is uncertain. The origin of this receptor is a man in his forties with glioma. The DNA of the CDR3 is TGCAGCGTTGCCGGTGGGTCTGAGGAAAAACTGTTTTTT. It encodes CSVAGGSEEKLFF.